The 4 T cell receptor beta chains listed next were all sequenced from one sample in a study of Tregs in tolerant kidney transplant recipients. The data were produced by immunoSEQ multiplex PCR, yet TCRdb's version contains in-frame clones alone and is incomplete. This table holds under 95,000 clones, 85% to 95% found once. The material sequenced was Tregs from blood, taken before the transplant. These receptors all come from a human donor who received a combined kidney and bone marrow transplant.

The V and J genes are TRBV11-2 and TRBJ2-5, with TRBD2 matching 15 bases. V dropped 3 bases and J dropped 4; count of bases not matched to a gene: 9. The CDR3 has 18 residues. Germline V gene lookup returns CDR1 SGHAT and CDR2 FQNNGV. The DNA for the CDR3 is TGTGCCAGCAGCTTTGGATCGGGACTAGCGGGAGGCGGAGAGACCCAGTACTTC. This translates into CASSFGSGLAGGGETQYF.

The gene calls are TRBV30 and TRBJ1-3; unclear D gene. V was clipped by 0 bases and J by 0 bases, with 3 bases between them. The CDR3 sequence is 13 residues long. Germline assignment: CDR1 GTSNPN and CDR2 SVGIG (reference sequence). The CDR3 nucleotides are TGTGCCTGGAGTGTCAGCTCTGGAAACACCATATATTTT. It is translated as CAWSVSSGNTIYF. Based on the CDR3 plus reference TRBV30 and TRBJ1-3, the full variable domain is SQTIHQWPATLVQPVGSPLSLECTVEGTSNPNLYWYRQAAGRGLQLLFYSVGIGQISSEVPQNLSASRPQDRQFILSSKKLLLSDSGFYLCAWSVSSGNTIYFGEGSWLTVV.

The J gene is TRBJ2-3, the V gene TRBV29-1; D unresolved. Germline assignment: CDR1 SQVTM and CDR2 ANQGSEA. V was trimmed by 7 bases and J by 2 bases, leaving 10 bases between them. The CDR3 sequence is 12 residues long. The CDR3 nucleotides are TGCAGCGCTGACCCGGACACAGATACGCAGTATTTT. Protein: CSADPDTDTQYF.

The chain is built from TRBV19 and TRBJ2-2; D possibly corresponds to TRBD1 (5 bases). Germline V gives CDR1 LNHDA, CDR2 SQIVND (reference sequence). V lost 8 bases, J lost 4 bases, and 17 bases lay in between. The CDR3 contains 15 residues. The CDR3 nucleotides read TGTGCCAGTTCACTTGACAGTCGGGTCACCGGGGAGCTGTTTTTT. It translates to CASSLDSRVTGELFF.